This T cell receptor (beta chain) emerged from a study of post-analysis software for immune sequencing data. Study-wide background: Disease trajectories encompassed relapsing-remitting, secondary progressive and progressive-relapsing multiple sclerosis.

For this clonotype: Its antigen remains unknown.

Broader study findings: The normalized Chao1 diversity of multiple sclerosis patients was significantly lower than that of controls.

Tagging with unique molecular identifiers was a feature of the TCR beta cDNA libraries. Around 500,000 cDNA molecules were obtained from around 1 to 9.1 million T cells. TCRdb re-analysed the PCR reads in MiXCR, keeping a single row per CDR3 protein. The repertoire includes hundreds of thousands of distinct CDR3 sequences, 30% of them detected once, and approximately 0.55% sits in the top ten. The sequence was collected from a girl aged 5 to 17 with multiple sclerosis. The sequenced sample was blood.

CDR3 sequence reads: CASSLPGIYEQYF. The DNA for the CDR3 is TGTGCCAGCAGTTTGCCAGGGATCTACGAGCAGTACTTC. The genes are TRBV6-2 or TRBV6-3 and TRBJ2-7, with D perhaps TRBD1 (5 bases). The germline V and J ends were trimmed by 4 bases and 3 bases, with 10 bases remaining between them. The CDR3 has 13 amino acids. Germline V gives CDR1 MNHEY, CDR2 SVGEGT.